A single sample gave rise to the 29 T cell receptor beta chains below, sequenced in a study of blood T cell repertoires in COVID-19. TCRdb's copy holds only in-frame clones and misses some; the assay was immunoSEQ multiplex PCR. This table holds some 40,000 clones, 70% to 85% found once. The sample taken for sequencing was peripheral blood. These receptors came from a woman of 80 years or more with acute or convalescent COVID-19.

V is TRBV24-1 and J is TRBJ2-1, with 11 bases fitting TRBD1. Germline loops: CDR1 KGHDR, CDR2 SFDVKD. V trimming: 5 bases; J trimming: 8 bases; junction bases outside the gene matches: 10. The CDR3 consists of 16 residues. The CDR3 here is CATSVTGDRGVDEQFF. CDR3 nucleotides: TGTGCCACCAGTGTAACGGGGGACAGGGGGGTCGATGAGCAGTTCTTC.

The chain links TRBV15 to TRBJ2-5; D is perhaps TRBD2 (7 bases). Trimming stripped 7 bases from V and 2 bases from J, with 17 bases between. Germline V gene lookup returns CDR1 LNHNV and CDR2 YYDKDF (reference sequence). This CDR3 region has 15 residues. The CDR3 DNA follows: TGTGCCACCAAGCCCCGGGGGGCGGAGCAAGAGACCCAGTACTTC. It is translated as CATKPRGAEQETQYF.

This clone has more than one count but fewer than ten. J is TRBJ2-7 and V is TRBV7-9; no definite D call. CDR1 is SEHNR, CDR2 FQNEAQ, per germline (reference sequence). Between the trimmed V and J ends, which lost 2 bases and 3 bases, there was a span of 8 bases. This CDR3 region has 13 residues. The CDR3 here is CASSLRANYEQYF. CDR3 DNA: TGTGCCAGCAGCTTACGAGCGAACTACGAGCAGTACTTC.

The gene calls are TRBV18 and TRBJ2-1; tentative D call: TRBD1 (6 bases). The CDR3 is made up of 12 amino acids. The germline gives CDR1 KGHSH, CDR2 LQKENI. Between the trimmed V and J ends, which lost 8 bases and 5 bases, there was a span of 10 bases. CDR3 nucleotides: TGTGCCAGCGCTACAGGGAACAATGAGCAGTTCTTC. It yields the protein CASATGNNEQFF. The full variable domain, its missing parts supplied by reference TRBV18 and TRBJ2-1, is NAGVMQNPRHLVRRRGQEARLRCSPMKGHSHVYWYRQLPEEGLKFMVYLQKENIIDESGMPKERFSAEFPKEGPSILRIQQVVRGDSAAYFCASATGNNEQFFGPGTRLTVL.

There are a few counts of this clone. The genes are TRBV7-9 and TRBJ2-1; 12 bases align to TRBD2. This CDR3 comprises 15 residues. Germline V gene data show CDR1 as SEHNR and CDR2 as FQNEAQ (reference sequence). The ends lost 3 bases at V and 6 bases at J; junction bases unmatched: 3. The CDR3 spells CASSFGLAGSNEQFF. The CDR3 DNA follows: TGTGCCAGCAGCTTCGGACTAGCGGGATCCAATGAGCAGTTCTTC.

The rearrangement links TRBV5-5 to TRBJ2-7; 12 bases match TRBD2. Germline V gene data show CDR1 as SGHKS and CDR2 as YYEKEE (reference sequence). J was trimmed by 5 bases and V by 0 bases; bases with no gene match: 6. The CDR3 is made up of 16 amino acids. The CDR3 loop reads CASSLALAGGPNEQYF. CDR3 nucleotides: TGTGCCAGCAGCTTGGCCCTAGCGGGAGGGCCCAACGAGCAGTACTTC. The whole variable domain, remainder taken from reference TRBV5-5 and TRBJ2-7, is DAGVTQSPTHLIKTRGQQVTLRCSPISGHKSVSWYQQVLGQGPQFIFQYYEKEERGRGNFPDRFSARQFPNYSSELNVNALLLGDSALYLCASSLALAGGPNEQYFGPGTRLTVT.

The chain joins TRBV2 to TRBJ2-5; 11 bases line up with TRBD2. Per germline, CDR1 SNHLY and CDR2 FYNNEI. Trimming cost V 7 bases and J 5 bases; bases outside gene matches: 12. This CDR3 has 16 amino acids. CDR3 in amino acids: CASNGLAGPSWETQYF. The CDR3 DNA is TGTGCCAGCAACGGACTAGCGGGTCCCTCATGGGAGACCCAGTACTTC.

V usage is TRBV6-6 and J usage is TRBJ2-5; D possibly corresponds to TRBD2 (6 bases). The CDR3 extends over 13 amino acids. Germline assignment: CDR1 MNHNY and CDR2 SVGAGI (reference sequence). V was pared by 7 bases and J by 3 bases, with 12 bases between. The CDR3 DNA reads as TGTGCCAGCATGGCGGGAATAGAAGAGACCCAGTACTTC. Protein sequence: CASMAGIEETQYF.

This rearrangement joins TRBV7-9 to TRBJ2-7, with 9 bases fitting TRBD1. The germline V gene has CDR1 SEHNR and CDR2 FQNEAQ (reference sequence). The trim removed 5 bases at V and 6 bases at J, leaving 2 bases unmatched. The CDR3 loop spans 12 amino acids. CDR3 loop: CASSKTGGEQYF. CDR3 nucleotide sequence: TGTGCCAGCAGCAAGACAGGGGGCGAGCAGTACTTC.

The chain uses TRBV9 and TRBJ1-1; D is ambiguous. The CDR3 is 13 amino acids. The germline gives CDR1 SGDLS, CDR2 YYNGEE. Trimming removed 0 bases at V and 6 bases at J, with 9 bases between. CDR3 protein: CASSVGVQAEAFF. The CDR3 DNA follows: TGTGCCAGCAGCGTAGGGGTCCAGGCTGAAGCTTTCTTT.

This chain uses TRBV5-1 with TRBJ1-6; D is perhaps TRBD1 (6 bases). Per germline, CDR1 SGHRS and CDR2 YFSETQ. The CDR3 totals 15 residues. V lost 1 base and J 8 bases, leaving 13 bases between the germline ends. The CDR3 DNA reads as TGCGCCAGCAGCTTGAAGGGACAAGGAGATTCACCCCTCCACTTT. Its protein product is CASSLKGQGDSPLHF.

The rearrangement joins TRBV6-6 to TRBJ2-1; 7 bases align to TRBD2. The ends lost 2 bases at V and 3 bases at J; junction bases unmatched: 7. The CDR3 contains 16 residues. Germline loops: CDR1 MNHNY, CDR2 SVGAGI (reference sequence). For the CDR3, the DNA is TGTGCCAGCAGTTACGGCTTGGCGGGAGACTACAATGAGCAGTTCTTC. It encodes CASSYGLAGDYNEQFF.

The CDR3: CASSPSPGTGFRYGYTF. The CDR3 DNA sequence: TGTGCCAGCAGTCCCTCCCCCGGGACAGGGTTTAGATATGGCTACACCTTC. The J gene is TRBJ1-2, the V gene TRBV3-1 (or the pseudogene TRBV3-2); 9 bases map to TRBD1. V shed 6 bases and J 5 bases; nucleotides not matched to a gene: 16. CDR1 LGHDT and CDR2 YNNKEL come from the germline V gene (reference sequence). The CDR3 is made up of 17 amino acids.

V usage is TRBV11-2 and J usage is TRBJ2-5; a weak D match, TRBD1 (6 bases). The CDR3 contains 15 residues. Trimming took 5 bases from V and 5 from J, leaving 18 bases between them. Looked up from germline, CDR1 is SGHAT and CDR2 is FQNNGV. The CDR3 sequence: CASSHTQVQGETQYF. The CDR3 DNA reads TGTGCCAGCAGCCACACCCAGGTTCAGGGGGAGACCCAGTACTTC.

The chain joins TRBV3-1 (or the pseudogene TRBV3-2) to TRBJ2-3; TRBD2 aligns across 10 bases. The CDR3 has 17 amino acids. CDR1 is LGHDT, CDR2 YNNKEL, per germline (reference sequence). The ends lost 2 bases at V and 3 bases at J; junction bases unmatched: 8. The CDR3 loop reads CASSQKWASGRTDTQYF. The CDR3 bases are TGTGCCAGCAGCCAAAAGTGGGCTAGCGGGAGAACAGATACGCAGTATTTT.

The chain recombines TRBV7-9 with TRBJ2-3; D might be TRBD2 (6 bases). This CDR3 comprises 14 residues. V was trimmed by 8 bases and J by 2 bases, leaving 14 bases between them. The V gene's germline CDR1 is SEHNR and CDR2 FQNEAQ (reference sequence). The CDR3 here is CASQAGINTDTQYF. The CDR3 DNA reads as TGTGCCAGCCAGGCGGGAATTAACACAGATACGCAGTATTTT. The variable domain in full, completed from reference TRBV7-9 and TRBJ2-3, reads DTGVSQNPRHKITKRGQNVTFRCDPISEHNRLYWYRQTLGQGPEFLTYFQNEAQLEKSRLLSDRFSAERPKGSFSTLEIQRTEQGDSAMYLCASQAGINTDTQYFGPGTRLTVL.

The chain combines TRBV15 with TRBJ1-6, with D perhaps matching TRBD1 (6 bases). Germline V lookup: CDR1 LNHNV, CDR2 YYDKDF (reference sequence). The CDR3 spans 15 residues. Trimming took off 0 bases at V and 10 bases at J, with 13 bases between the two ends. The CDR3 DNA sequence: TGTGCCACCAGCAGAGAGGCAGGGGCCTTCTCACCCCTCCACTTT. This codes for CATSREAGAFSPLHF.

The chain links TRBV7-7 to TRBJ2-5, with 8 bases matching TRBD1. This CDR3 is built from 15 residues. Germline CDR1 is SSHAT and CDR2 is FNYEAQ (reference sequence). Trimming at V came to 5 bases and at J to 6 bases, leaving 11 bases not matched to a gene. DNA of the CDR3: TGTGCCAGCAGCCCAGGACAGGGAATGATGAAGACCCAGTACTTC. This encodes CASSPGQGMMKTQYF.

The CDR3 sequence is CASSENGIKSYF. The DNA of the CDR3 is TGTGCCAGCAGTGAAAATGGCATAAAGTCCTATTTT. This sequence joins TRBV6-1 and TRBJ1-3; D not resolved. The length of the CDR3 is 12 residues. Germline V gives CDR1 MNHNS, CDR2 SASEGT. Trimming removed 2 bases from V and 16 bases from J, with 15 bases in between.

V gene TRBV7-9 combines with J gene TRBJ2-3; D is possibly TRBD1 (5 bases). V gave up 7 bases and J gave up 5 bases, with 19 bases separating them. CDR1 and CDR2 (germline): SEHNR, FQNEAQ (reference sequence). The CDR3 extends over 15 amino acids. The CDR3 DNA reads as TGTGCCAGCACCACCACAGAAGGGGCGAGAGATACGCAGTATTTT. The encoded protein is CASTTTEGARDTQYF.

V gene TRBV28 combines with J gene TRBJ2-4, with TRBD2 matching over 9 bases. V was clipped by 7 bases and J by 8 bases; unmatched bases: 15. This CDR3 has 16 amino acids. Per the germline V gene, CDR1 is MDHEN and CDR2 is SYDVKM. This CDR3 is CASTPWAGGLGDIQYF. As DNA, the CDR3 is TGTGCCAGCACCCCCTGGGCGGGAGGGCTTGGGGACATTCAGTACTTC.

This chain uses TRBV11-3 with TRBJ2-5; 13 positions agree with TRBD2. The germline V gene encodes CDR1 SGHNT and CDR2 YENEEA. Germline trimming cut 5 bases from V and 1 base from J; bases unmatched to any gene: 4. The CDR3 extends over 16 amino acids. CDR3 sequence: CASSLGTSGIQETQYF. CDR3 nucleotide sequence: TGTGCCAGCAGCCTCGGGACTAGCGGGATCCAAGAGACCCAGTACTTC.

The V call is TRBV10-2, the J call TRBJ2-5, with D possibly matching TRBD1 (5 bases). Trimming took off 8 bases at V and 1 base at J, with 8 bases between the two ends. The CDR3 extends over 12 amino acids. The germline V gene has CDR1 WSHSY and CDR2 SAAADI. CDR3 nucleotide sequence: TGCGCCAGCCGTCAGGGCCAAGAGACCCAGTACTTC. Amino acids: CASRQGQETQYF.

This chain uses TRBV28 with TRBJ1-2; possibly TRBD1 for D (5 bases). V was shortened by 2 bases and J by 4 bases, with 11 bases between the two germline ends. CDR3 length: 14 amino acids. Germline loops: CDR1 MDHEN, CDR2 SYDVKM. CDR3 loop: CASSLAGPSYGYTF. The CDR3 DNA sequence: TGTGCCAGCAGTTTAGCGGGGCCTAGCTATGGCTACACCTTC.

The CDR3, as DNA: TGTGCCAGCAGTGGCGGACAGGGGCCCTACGAGCAGTACTTC. Encoded protein: CASSGGQGPYEQYF. The chain employs TRBV2 and TRBJ2-7; 9 bases are a match to TRBD1. The J segment lost 2 bases and the V segment lost 4 bases, leaving 3 bases of the junction unmatched. The CDR3 length is 14 residues. Germline-derived CDR1 and CDR2 are SNHLY and FYNNEI. Based on the CDR3 plus reference TRBV2 and TRBJ2-7, the full variable domain is EPEVTQTPSHQVTQMGQEVILRCVPISNHLYFYWYRQILGQKVEFLVSFYNNEISEKSEIFDDQFSVERPDGSNFTLKIRSTKLEDSAMYFCASSGGQGPYEQYFGPGTRLTVT.

The J gene is TRBJ2-1, the V gene TRBV11-3, with 9 bases matching TRBD2. Germline lookup yields CDR1 SGHNT and CDR2 YENEEA. This CDR3 is built from 16 residues. J gave up 3 bases and V 5 bases, and 8 bases lay outside the gene matches. In DNA, the CDR3 is TGTGCCAGCAGCCCCCAGGCGGGAGGGAACTACAATGAGCAGTTCTTC. Translating gives CASSPQAGGNYNEQFF.

This chain links TRBV2 with TRBJ2-2; D is uncertain. The V and J ends lost 3 bases and 7 bases respectively, with 9 bases between them. Germline values: CDR1 SNHLY, CDR2 FYNNEI. The CDR3 extends over 13 amino acids. The CDR3 DNA is TGTGCCAGCAGTGAGGGCCGGATCGGGGAGCTGTTTTTT. It codes for CASSEGRIGELFF. Complete variable domain (other parts from reference TRBV2 and TRBJ2-2): EPEVTQTPSHQVTQMGQEVILRCVPISNHLYFYWYRQILGQKVEFLVSFYNNEISEKSEIFDDQFSVERPDGSNFTLKIRSTKLEDSAMYFCASSEGRIGELFFGEGSRLTVL.

V gene TRBV23-1 combines with J gene TRBJ1-5; D perhaps matches TRBD1 (5 bases). TRBV23-1 is an open reading frame, and its role is uncertain. V was pared by 2 bases and J by 5 bases, with 13 bases between. There are 15 residues in the CDR3. Here the CDR3 reads CASSQSGGGDQPQHF. In DNA, the CDR3 is TGCGCCAGCAGTCAAAGCGGGGGAGGTGATCAGCCCCAGCATTTT.

V usage is TRBV2 and J usage is TRBJ2-5; D ambiguous. V shed 8 bases and J shed 5 bases, with 6 bases lying between them. The CDR3 spans 10 residues. Germline CDR1 reads SNHLY; CDR2 reads FYNNEI. The CDR3 region is CASARETQYF. The CDR3 DNA reads as TGTGCCAGCGCCAGGGAGACCCAGTACTTC.